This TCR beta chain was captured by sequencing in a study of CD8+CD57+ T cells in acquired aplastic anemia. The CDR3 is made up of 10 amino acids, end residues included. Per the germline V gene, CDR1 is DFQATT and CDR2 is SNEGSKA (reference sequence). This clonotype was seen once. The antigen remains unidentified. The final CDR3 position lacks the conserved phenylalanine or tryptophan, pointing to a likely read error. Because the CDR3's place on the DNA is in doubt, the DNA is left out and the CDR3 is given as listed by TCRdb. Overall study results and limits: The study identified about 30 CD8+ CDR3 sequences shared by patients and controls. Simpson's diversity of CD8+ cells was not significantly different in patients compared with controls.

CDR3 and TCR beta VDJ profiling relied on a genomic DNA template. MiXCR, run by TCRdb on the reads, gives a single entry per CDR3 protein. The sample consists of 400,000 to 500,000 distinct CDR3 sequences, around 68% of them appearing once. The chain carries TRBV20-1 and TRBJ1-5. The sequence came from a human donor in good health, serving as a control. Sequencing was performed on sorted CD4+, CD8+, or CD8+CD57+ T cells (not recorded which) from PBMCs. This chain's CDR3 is CSAREPTVYV.